The 32 T cell receptor beta chains below come from one sample, sequenced in a study of PD-1 blockade in mismatch repair-deficient tumors. The assay was immunoSEQ multiplex PCR, and TCRdb's table has in-frame clones only and misses some. The sample has under 95,000 clones; roughly 80% are singletons. The source was peripheral blood, collected 12 weeks after starting pembrolizumab. These receptors originate from an adult with mismatch repair-deficient cancer.

The V and J genes are TRBV7-3 and TRBJ1-1; D not certain. The germline V gene has CDR1 SGHTA and CDR2 FQGTGA. V gave up 0 bases and J gave up 0 bases, with 8 bases separating them. This CDR3 contains 15 residues. The chain's CDR3 is CASSLTAAMNTEAFF. CDR3 nucleotide sequence: TGTGCCAGCAGCTTAACGGCGGCTATGAACACTGAAGCTTTCTTT.

The chain combines TRBV30 with TRBJ1-3; D perhaps matches TRBD1 (5 bases). The V and J ends lost 4 bases and 4 bases respectively, with 11 bases between them. CDR1 and CDR2 from the germline V gene are GTSNPN and SVGIG (reference sequence). The CDR3 spans 13 residues. The CDR3 DNA sequence: TGTGCCTGGACGCAGGGTTACGGAAACACCATATATTTT. Its protein is CAWTQGYGNTIYF. Filled out from reference TRBV30 and TRBJ1-3, the complete variable domain reads SQTIHQWPATLVQPVGSPLSLECTVEGTSNPNLYWYRQAAGRGLQLLFYSVGIGQISSEVPQNLSASRPQDRQFILSSKKLLLSDSGFYLCAWTQGYGNTIYFGEGSWLTVV.

The genes are TRBV7-9 and TRBJ1-2, with 7 bases aligning to TRBD1. Trimming cost V 2 bases and J 10 bases; bases outside gene matches: 4. Germline CDR1 reads SEHNR; CDR2 reads FQNEAQ (reference sequence). This CDR3 is built from 12 residues. CDR3 DNA: TGTGCCAGCAGCTTACACAGGGGTGACTACACCTTC. Protein sequence: CASSLHRGDYTF.

This clone was detected ten times or more. CDR3 DNA: TGCGCCAGCAGCTTGTACTCGGGAGCGGCAGATACGCAGTATTTT. It codes for CASSLYSGAADTQYF. This chain uses TRBV5-1 with TRBJ2-3, with D perhaps TRBD2 (6 bases). Trimming shortened V by 1 base and J by 4 bases, and 13 bases separated the two germline ends. Germline V gives CDR1 SGHRS, CDR2 YFSETQ. The CDR3 consists of 15 residues. Full variable domain (missing parts from reference TRBV5-1 and TRBJ2-3): KAGVTQTPRYLIKTRGQQVTLSCSPISGHRSVSWYQQTPGQGLQFLFEYFSETQRNKGNFPGRFSGRQFSNSRSEMNVSTLELGDSALYLCASSLYSGAADTQYFGPGTRLTVL.

The chain recombines TRBV2 with TRBJ2-7, with TRBD2 matching over 7 bases. Germline CDR1 reads SNHLY; CDR2 reads FYNNEI. This CDR3 has 20 amino acids. V lost 0 bases and J lost 0; bases outside the gene matches: 17. DNA for the CDR3: TGTGCCAGCAGTGAAGCGCTACCGGGACTACGCAAAATTAGCTCCTACGAGCAGTACTTC. The encoded protein is CASSEALPGLRKISSYEQYF.

The chain combines TRBV29-1 with TRBJ2-7, with TRBD2 matching over 8 bases. With V trimmed by 6 bases and J by 0 bases, 7 bases remained unmatched. Germline CDR1 reads SQVTM; CDR2 reads ANQGSEA. The CDR3 is 14 amino acids. CDR3 nucleotide sequence: TGCAGCGTCTCTAGTAGCGGGACCTCCTACGAGCAGTACTTC. Its translation is CSVSSSGTSYEQYF.

The gene calls are TRBV16 and TRBJ2-5; D gene ambiguous. Germline V gives CDR1 KGHSY, CDR2 FQNENV. This CDR3 comprises 13 residues. Deletions cut 0 bases from V and 7 bases from J, with 9 bases between. DNA of the CDR3: TGTGCCAGCAGCCAATCATTAGCTGGGACCCAGTACTTC. It is translated as CASSQSLAGTQYF.

This clone turned up a few times. V gene TRBV15 combines with J gene TRBJ2-3; TRBD1 matches at 9 bases. This CDR3 contains 15 residues. Trimming cost V 8 bases and J 1 base; bases outside gene matches: 7. Germline loops: CDR1 LNHNV, CDR2 YYDKDF (reference sequence). The CDR3 is CATSAGTGRTDTQYF. DNA of the CDR3: TGTGCCACCTCAGCCGGGACAGGGCGCACAGATACGCAGTATTTT.

This clone was recorded a few times. At the DNA level, this CDR3 is encoded by other sequences in the same sample as well. The chain employs TRBV19 and TRBJ1-2; D might be TRBD1 (5 bases). Trimming shortened V by 4 bases and J by 2 bases, and 11 bases separated the two germline ends. Germline CDR1 and CDR2: LNHDA and SQIVND (reference sequence). The CDR3 contains 14 residues. The CDR3 protein is CASSTPGLNYGYTF. The DNA for the CDR3 is TGTGCCAGTAGTACTCCGGGACTGAACTATGGCTACACCTTC.

This clone was counted a single time. The chain couples TRBV11-1 to TRBJ1-1; a weak D match, TRBD1 (5 bases). Germline CDR1 and CDR2: SGHAT and FQDESV (reference sequence). There are 15 residues in the CDR3. Trimming removed 3 bases from V and 3 bases from J, with 14 bases in between. The CDR3 protein is CASSFRGGGDTEAFF. CDR3 nucleotides: TGTGCCAGCAGCTTTAGGGGTGGAGGGGACACTGAAGCTTTCTTT.

The rearrangement uses TRBV27 and TRBJ2-5; the D gene is possibly TRBD1 (5 bases). The ends were cut back, 8 bases at V and 5 bases at J, with 15 bases in the middle. This CDR3 has 13 residues. Germline V gene data show CDR1 as MNHEY and CDR2 as SMNVEV (reference sequence). CDR3 in DNA: TGTGCCAGCGGACCGCAGGGTTGGGAGACCCAGTACTTC. Its protein is CASGPQGWETQYF.

Of note for this clone: Other DNA sequences in this sample translate to the same CDR3. The chain employs TRBV14 and TRBJ2-5, with no clear D. CDR1 and CDR2 from the germline V gene are SGHDN and FVKESK. V shed 1 base and J shed 4 bases, with 10 bases lying between them. The CDR3 extends over 14 amino acids. The CDR3 loop reads CASSQGARSETQYF. In nucleotides, the CDR3 is TGTGCCAGCAGCCAAGGTGCCAGGTCAGAGACCCAGTACTTC.

This clone appeared a single time. The gene calls are TRBV28 and TRBJ2-6; the D gene is possibly TRBD1 (5 bases). Germline loops: CDR1 MDHEN, CDR2 SYDVKM. Trimming removed 2 bases from V and 1 base from J, with 12 bases in between. This CDR3 is 17 amino acids long. Here the CDR3 reads CASSLVPGKSGANVLTF. The DNA for the CDR3 is TGTGCCAGCAGTTTAGTGCCAGGGAAATCTGGGGCCAACGTCCTGACTTTC.

This clone was counted between two and nine times. This chain uses TRBV5-1 with TRBJ1-2; the D gene is possibly TRBD1 (6 bases). The CDR3 consists of 15 residues. CDR1 is SGHRS and CDR2 is YFSETQ in the germline V gene. Trimming shortened V by 2 bases and J by 2 bases, and 13 bases separated the two germline ends. The CDR3 DNA reads as TGCGCCAGCAGCTTAACAGGGAGTGAGAACTATGGCTACACCTTC. Protein: CASSLTGSENYGYTF.

The chain joins TRBV18 to TRBJ2-7; D gene unclear. The CDR3 covers 12 residues. The ends were cut back, 4 bases at V and 0 bases at J, with 4 bases in the middle. The V gene's germline CDR1 is KGHSH and CDR2 LQKENI. The CDR3 bases are TGTGCCAGCTCACTTGACTCCTACGAGCAGTACTTC. Its translation is CASSLDSYEQYF.

The chain carries TRBV10-1 and TRBJ1-5; D gene unclear. The CDR3 consists of 17 residues. CDR1 WNHNN and CDR2 SYGVQD come from the germline V gene (reference sequence). Trimming removed 8 bases at V and 5 bases at J, with 25 bases between. The DNA of the CDR3 is TGCGCCAGCTGCGGACGAGGCCCCGACGGGGTCTATCAGCCCCAGCATTTT. Translating it yields CASCGRGPDGVYQPQHF.

The CDR3 reads CASSMGQENEKLFF. The CDR3 DNA sequence: TGTGCCAGTAGTATGGGACAGGAGAATGAAAAACTGTTTTTT. This rearrangement joins TRBV19 to TRBJ1-4; 8 positions agree with TRBD1. CDR1 is LNHDA and CDR2 is SQIVND in the germline V gene (reference sequence). After removal of 3 bases from V and 5 bases from J, the junction contained 2 bases not matched to a gene. This CDR3 has 14 residues.

In DNA, the CDR3 is TGTGCCAGCAGCTCACTGGGTTCGGGAGGCACAGATACGCAGTATTTT. Its protein is CASSSLGSGGTDTQYF. This chain uses TRBV9 with TRBJ2-3; TRBD2 might be the D (6 bases). CDR3 length equals 16 residues. CDR1 SGDLS and CDR2 YYNGEE come from the germline V gene. V lost 4 bases and J lost 1, with 16 bases in between.

The chain joins TRBV18 to TRBJ1-2; possibly TRBD1 for D (6 bases). This CDR3 contains 14 residues. Germline loops: CDR1 KGHSH, CDR2 LQKENI. V dropped 3 bases and J dropped 7 bases, with 15 bases sitting between them. CDR3 in DNA: TGTGCCAGCTCACCTTCCTTGGACAGTACTGGCTACACCTTC. It yields the protein CASSPSLDSTGYTF.

The sample holds one count of this clone. This sequence joins TRBV28 and TRBJ2-7; 8 bases fit TRBD1. This CDR3 spans 20 amino acids. V gave up 4 bases and J gave up 0 bases; unmatched junction bases: 20. Per the germline V gene, CDR1 is MDHEN and CDR2 is SYDVKM. In DNA form, the CDR3 reads TGTGCCAGCAGTTCCCCAACCCGAGACAGGGGACCCCGCGACTCCTACGAGCAGTACTTC. As protein: CASSSPTRDRGPRDSYEQYF.

The V gene is TRBV19, the J gene TRBJ2-7; TRBD1 matches at 9 bases. The CDR3 is 14 residues long. V was pared by 5 bases and J by 2 bases, with 4 bases of the junction left unmatched. Germline V gives CDR1 LNHDA, CDR2 SQIVND (reference sequence). CDR3 residues: CASSPGQGPYEQYF. In DNA, the CDR3 is TGTGCCAGTAGTCCTGGACAGGGGCCCTACGAGCAGTACTTC. Using reference TRBV19 and TRBJ2-7 for the parts outside the CDR3, the full variable domain is DGGITQSPKYLFRKEGQNVTLSCEQNLNHDAMYWYRQDPGQGLRLIYYSQIVNDFQKGDIAEGYSVSREKKESFPLTVTSAQKNPTAFYLCASSPGQGPYEQYFGPGTRLTVT.

This clone turned up a few times. The gene calls are TRBV2 and TRBJ1-5; a possible D gene is TRBD1 (6 bases). Trimming pared 6 bases from V and 6 bases from J, leaving 15 bases between. CDR1 SNHLY and CDR2 FYNNEI come from the germline V gene. The CDR3 totals 14 residues. CDR3 coding DNA: TGTGCCAGCAGATCAGGGGACACCGTTCAGCCCCAGCATTTT. Its protein product is CASRSGDTVQPQHF.

The chain carries TRBV29-1 and TRBJ1-1; perhaps TRBD1 as D (5 bases). Between the trimmed V and J ends, which lost 4 bases and 5 bases, there was a span of 11 bases. CDR1 SQVTM and CDR2 ANQGSEA come from the germline V gene. The CDR3 has 12 residues. Here the CDR3 reads CSVARGETEAFF. The DNA of the CDR3 is TGCAGCGTTGCTAGGGGCGAAACTGAAGCTTTCTTT. The full variable domain, completed using reference TRBV29-1 and TRBJ1-1, is SAVISQKPSRDICQRGTSLTIQCQVDSQVTMMFWYRQQPGQSLTLIATANQGSEATYESGFVIDKFPISRPNLTFSTLTVSNMSPEDSSIYLCSVARGETEAFFGQGTRLTVV.

This clone was seen just once. This chain links TRBV29-1 with TRBJ1-2; D not resolved. The CDR3 runs to 15 residues. Germline V lookup: CDR1 SQVTM, CDR2 ANQGSEA. The V end was cut by 7 bases, the J end by 0 bases, with 18 bases between. The CDR3 nucleotides read TGCAGCGGCTTGGTTCGGATTTCCTCTAACTATGGCTACACCTTC. Translating gives CSGLVRISSNYGYTF.

This chain links TRBV11-2 with TRBJ1-1; D is ambiguous. Trimming removed 4 bases at V and 0 bases at J, with 12 bases between. The length of the CDR3 is 15 residues. CDR1 is SGHAT, CDR2 FQNNGV, per germline. The DNA of the CDR3 is TGTGCCAGCAGCTGGGCGGCGGGCATGAACACTGAAGCTTTCTTT. Its protein is CASSWAAGMNTEAFF.

The chain joins TRBV7-2 to TRBJ2-2; 13 bases align to TRBD2. Trimming removed 8 bases from V and 5 bases from J; junction bases left unmatched: 8. The length of the CDR3 is 16 residues. CDR1 is SGHTA, CDR2 FQGNSA, per germline. Here the CDR3 DNA reads TGTGCCAGCGGGCGAACGGGACTAGCGGGAACCGGGGAGCTGTTTTTT. It codes for CASGRTGLAGTGELFF.

The V and J genes are TRBV29-1 and TRBJ2-1; 9 bases are shared with TRBD2. The CDR3 loop spans 14 amino acids. Germline loops: CDR1 SQVTM, CDR2 ANQGSEA. Unmatched junction bases numbered 7, after V lost 7 bases and J lost 3 bases. CDR3 in DNA: TGCAGCGGAAATAGCGGGAGACTCTACAATGAGCAGTTCTTC. It is translated as CSGNSGRLYNEQFF.

As to this clone: The same CDR3 also results from other DNA sequences found in this sample. CDR3 sequence (DNA): TGCGCCAGCAGCTACGAAAGCGGGAGCTCCTACAATGAGCAGTTCTTC. Encoded protein: CASSYESGSSYNEQFF. The chain employs TRBV5-1 and TRBJ2-1, with 8 bases lining up with TRBD2. The CDR3 consists of 16 residues. CDR1 and CDR2 (germline): SGHRS, YFSETQ. Trimming cost V 3 bases and J 0 bases; bases outside gene matches: 5. Variable domain in full (rest from reference TRBV5-1 and TRBJ2-1): KAGVTQTPRYLIKTRGQQVTLSCSPISGHRSVSWYQQTPGQGLQFLFEYFSETQRNKGNFPGRFSGRQFSNSRSEMNVSTLELGDSALYLCASSYESGSSYNEQFFGPGTRLTVL.

CDR3 amino acids: CASSSGGGTGVEDEQYF. The CDR3 DNA reads as TGTGCCAGCAGCTCAGGGGGCGGGACAGGGGTTGAGGACGAGCAGTACTTC. The chain combines TRBV11-3 with TRBJ2-7; 10 positions match TRBD1. The germline CDR1 and CDR2 sequences are SGHNT and YENEEA. The ends lost 4 bases at V and 5 bases at J; junction bases unmatched: 14. CDR3 size: 17 residues. The full variable domain, rest sourced from reference TRBV11-3 and TRBJ2-7, is EAGVVQSPRYKIIEKKQPVAFWCNPISGHNTLYWYLQNLGQGPELLIRYENEEAVDDSQLPKDRFSAERLKGVDSTLKIQPAELGDSAVYLCASSSGGGTGVEDEQYFGPGTRLTVT.

CDR3 sequence: CASKTVNTEAFF. CDR3 nucleotide sequence: TGTGCCAGCAAGACGGTGAACACTGAAGCTTTCTTT. The V and J genes are TRBV19 and TRBJ1-1, with D uncertain. Between the trimmed V and J ends, which lost 9 bases and 0 bases, there was a span of 8 bases. The germline V gene encodes CDR1 LNHDA and CDR2 SQIVND (reference sequence). The CDR3 is made up of 12 amino acids.

The rearrangement uses TRBV19 and TRBJ1-4, with a weak D call TRBD1 (5 bases). Trimming removed 2 bases at V and 6 bases at J, with 10 bases between. The CDR3 has 14 amino acids. Germline V gene sequence: CDR1 LNHDA, CDR2 SQIVND (reference sequence). The CDR3 loop is CASSIWGEDEKLFF. CDR3 nucleotide sequence: TGTGCCAGTAGTATATGGGGGGAAGATGAAAAACTGTTTTTT.

This rearrangement joins TRBV30 to TRBJ2-5; a possible D gene is TRBD2 (6 bases). V gave up 3 bases and J gave up 3 bases, with 17 bases separating them. Germline V lookup: CDR1 GTSNPN, CDR2 SVGIG (reference sequence). CDR3 length equals 15 residues. The CDR3 reads CAWRAGQGREETQYF. The CDR3 DNA is TGTGCCTGGAGGGCGGGGCAGGGCAGAGAAGAGACCCAGTACTTC.